The 17 T cell receptor beta chains below were found in one sample sequenced in a study of OX40 agonist ivuxolimab in advanced cancers. This table comes from immunoSEQ multiplex PCR, and its TCRdb copy is limited to in-frame clones, with some not included. The data show roughly 43,000 clones, 70% to 85% seen once. The specimen comprised CD4+ or CD8+ T cells sorted from blood, sampled in a trial of the OX40 agonist ivuxolimab. These receptors were obtained from an adult with an advanced solid tumor such as melanoma, head and neck, liver or kidney cancer.

The chain couples TRBV4-2 to TRBJ2-5; D call uncertain. The V gene's germline CDR1 is LGHNA and CDR2 YNFKEQ. The CDR3 totals 17 residues. The germline V and J ends were trimmed by 0 bases and 5 bases, with 19 bases remaining between them. CDR3 coding DNA: TGTGCCAGCAGCCAAGATATAAACACCCCAACTGGGGAGACCCAGTACTTC. The encoded protein is CASSQDINTPTGETQYF.

This clone has only a few counts. V is TRBV2 and J is TRBJ2-5, with 10 nucleotides matching TRBD1. Looked up from germline, CDR1 is SNHLY and CDR2 is FYNNEI. V shed 4 bases and J 1 base; nucleotides not matched to a gene: 6. The CDR3 runs 16 residues. CDR3 sequence reads: CASSVRTGGFQETQYF. As DNA, the CDR3 is TGTGCCAGCAGTGTCAGGACAGGGGGATTCCAAGAGACCCAGTACTTC. Full variable domain (missing parts from reference TRBV2 and TRBJ2-5): EPEVTQTPSHQVTQMGQEVILRCVPISNHLYFYWYRQILGQKVEFLVSFYNNEISEKSEIFDDQFSVERPDGSNFTLKIRSTKLEDSAMYFCASSVRTGGFQETQYFGPGTRLLVL.

The J gene is TRBJ2-5, the V gene TRBV7-9; 9 nucleotides agree with TRBD1. The CDR3 consists of 15 residues. Germline assignment: CDR1 SEHNR and CDR2 FQNEAQ (reference sequence). The J segment lost 2 bases and the V segment lost 6 bases, leaving 7 bases of the junction unmatched. The DNA of the CDR3 is TGTGCCAGCAGGTTACCGGGACAGGGACAAGAGACCCAGTACTTC. As protein: CASRLPGQGQETQYF. The full variable domain, completed using reference TRBV7-9 and TRBJ2-5, is DTGVSQNPRHKITKRGQNVTFRCDPISEHNRLYWYRQTLGQGPEFLTYFQNEAQLEKSRLLSDRFSAERPKGSFSTLEIQRTEQGDSAMYLCASRLPGQGQETQYFGPGTRLLVL.

V and J are TRBV7-9 and TRBJ1-1, with 9 bases that match TRBD1. J was trimmed by 1 base and V by 5 bases; bases with no gene match: 5. There are 15 residues in the CDR3. Germline V gene data show CDR1 as SEHNR and CDR2 as FQNEAQ (reference sequence). The DNA for the CDR3 is TGTGCCAGCAGCCCGACAGGGGGAGGGAACACTGAAGCTTTCTTT. Translated, it gives CASSPTGGGNTEAFF.

CDR3 nucleotide sequence: TGTGCCAGCAGAGACGGGACTGGGTACGGCTACACCTTC. Translation gives CASRDGTGYGYTF. This chain joins TRBV6-6 and TRBJ1-2, with a weak D call TRBD1 (5 bases). The CDR3 covers 13 residues. The V gene's germline CDR1 is MNHNY and CDR2 SVGAGI (reference sequence). V lost 6 bases and J 8 bases, leaving 16 bases between the germline ends.

The gene calls are TRBV4-1 and TRBJ2-7; the D gene is possibly TRBD2 (6 bases). The V and J ends lost 1 base and 5 bases respectively, with 15 bases between them. The V gene's germline CDR1 is MGHRA and CDR2 YSYEKL. This CDR3 spans 15 amino acids. The CDR3 region is CASSQGLVPADEQYF. The CDR3 DNA sequence: TGCGCCAGCAGCCAAGGACTAGTCCCGGCCGACGAGCAGTACTTC.

The rearrangement links TRBV7-8 to TRBJ2-7; D tentatively fits TRBD1 or TRBD2 (5 bases each). The CDR3 length is 13 residues. V was cut by 5 bases and J by 3 bases, with 11 bases left in between. Germline V lookup: CDR1 SGHVS, CDR2 FQNEAQ. For the CDR3, the DNA is TGTGCCAGCAGCCGCAGGGACCTCTACGAGCAGTACTTC. It is translated as CASSRRDLYEQYF.

V gene TRBV19 combines with J gene TRBJ2-1; the D gene could be TRBD1 or TRBD2 (5 bases each). The germline V gene encodes CDR1 LNHDA and CDR2 SQIVND (reference sequence). The CDR3 consists of 13 residues. The ends were cut back, 4 bases at V and 6 bases at J, with 10 bases in the middle. Written as DNA, the CDR3 is TGTGCCAGTAGTACCCCGGGGCCCAATGAGCAGTTCTTC. Its translation is CASSTPGPNEQFF.

The V call is TRBV6-1, the J call TRBJ2-6; a possible D gene is TRBD1 (5 bases). Germline V lookup: CDR1 MNHNS, CDR2 SASEGT. This CDR3 is 13 amino acids long. V was pared by 8 bases and J by 3 bases, with 8 bases between. CDR3 residues: CASEGVGANVLTF. CDR3 DNA sequence: TGTGCCAGCGAAGGGGTTGGGGCCAACGTCCTGACTTTC.

This clone has a single count. The rearrangement joins TRBV30 to TRBJ2-7, with D possibly TRBD1 on 6 matching bases. The length of the CDR3 is 15 residues. V was shortened by 5 bases and J by 3 bases, with 20 bases between the two germline ends. Germline-derived CDR1 and CDR2 are GTSNPN and SVGIG (reference sequence). CDR3 residues: CAWGHASGHGYEQYF. CDR3 nucleotide sequence: TGTGCCTGGGGTCATGCTTCGGGACACGGCTACGAGCAGTACTTC.

V gene TRBV2 combines with J gene TRBJ1-5; D is perhaps TRBD1 (5 bases). With 2 bases removed from V and 4 bases from J, the gap between germline ends came to 15 bases. Germline V gives CDR1 SNHLY, CDR2 FYNNEI. CDR3 size: 16 residues. CDR3 coding DNA: TGTGCCAGCAGTGAATCTTGGGGGAACAAAAATCAGCCCCAGCATTTT. Its protein product is CASSESWGNKNQPQHF.

CDR3: CASSGSSGGARDIQYF. CDR3 nucleotides: TGTGCCAGCAGTGGTTCTAGCGGGGGGGCGCGGGACATTCAGTACTTC. The chain recombines TRBV2 with TRBJ2-4; 12 nucleotides line up with TRBD2. Losses at the gene ends were 4 bases for V and 8 bases for J; bases not matched to a gene: 9. The germline V gene encodes CDR1 SNHLY and CDR2 FYNNEI. There are 16 residues in the CDR3.

The chain links TRBV6-6 to TRBJ1-2; 10 bases line up with TRBD1. The CDR3 runs 13 residues. J was trimmed by 8 bases and V by 6 bases; bases with no gene match: 6. The V gene's germline CDR1 is MNHNY and CDR2 SVGAGI (reference sequence). For the CDR3, the DNA is TGTGCCAGCAGGCTGACAGGGGGCAAGGGCTACACCTTC. Its protein product is CASRLTGGKGYTF.

The rearrangement joins TRBV11-3 to TRBJ1-5; 8 bases fit TRBD1. There are 16 residues in the CDR3. Germline values: CDR1 SGHNT, CDR2 YENEEA. V lost 4 bases to trimming and J lost 2 bases; unmatched junction nucleotides: 7. In DNA form, the CDR3 reads TGTGCCAGCAGCTCGTCAGGGGGCGTTGGCAATCAGCCCCAGCATTTT. Amino acids: CASSSSGGVGNQPQHF.

The chain has TRBV18 and TRBJ2-7; TRBD2 aligns across 8 bases. Germline values: CDR1 KGHSH, CDR2 LQKENI. The CDR3 sequence is 16 residues long. J was trimmed by 1 base and V by 1 base; bases with no gene match: 6. CDR3 in amino acids: CASSPRSGGSSYEQYF. The CDR3 bases are TGTGCCAGCTCACCACGCTCGGGGGGGTCGTCCTACGAGCAGTACTTC.

With regard to this clone: The sample has other DNA sequences that encode this CDR3 too. J is TRBJ1-1 and V is TRBV18; 8 bases fit TRBD1. The V segment lost 3 bases and the J segment 3 bases; nucleotides outside the gene matches: 0. The germline V gene encodes CDR1 KGHSH and CDR2 LQKENI. The CDR3 consists of 13 residues. CDR3 protein: CASSPGQDTEAFF. The CDR3, as DNA: TGTGCCAGCTCACCGGGACAGGACACTGAAGCTTTCTTT.

Comment on this clone: Other DNA sequences of this sample code for an identical CDR3. The chain couples TRBV11-2 to TRBJ1-1; no clear D. Trimming pared 5 bases from V and 0 bases from J, leaving 13 bases between. There are 15 residues in the CDR3. Germline CDR1 and CDR2: SGHAT and FQNNGV. CDR3 DNA: TGTGCCAGCAGCATCCTGACGGGCATGAACACTGAAGCTTTCTTT. Translated: CASSILTGMNTEAFF.